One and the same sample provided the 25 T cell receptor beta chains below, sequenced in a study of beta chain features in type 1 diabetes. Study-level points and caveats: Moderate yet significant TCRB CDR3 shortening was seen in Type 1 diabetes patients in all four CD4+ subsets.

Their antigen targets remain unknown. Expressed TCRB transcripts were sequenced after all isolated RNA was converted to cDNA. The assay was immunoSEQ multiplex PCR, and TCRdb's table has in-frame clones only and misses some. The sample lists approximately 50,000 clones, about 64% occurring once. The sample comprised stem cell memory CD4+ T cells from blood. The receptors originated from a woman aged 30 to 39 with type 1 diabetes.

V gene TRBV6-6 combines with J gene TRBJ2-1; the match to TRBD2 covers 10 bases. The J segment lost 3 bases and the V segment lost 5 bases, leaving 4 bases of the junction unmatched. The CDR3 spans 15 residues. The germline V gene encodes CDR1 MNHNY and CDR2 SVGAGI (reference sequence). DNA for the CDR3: TGTGCCAGCAGTGAGGGACTAGCGAGCTACAATGAGCAGTTCTTC. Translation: CASSEGLASYNEQFF.

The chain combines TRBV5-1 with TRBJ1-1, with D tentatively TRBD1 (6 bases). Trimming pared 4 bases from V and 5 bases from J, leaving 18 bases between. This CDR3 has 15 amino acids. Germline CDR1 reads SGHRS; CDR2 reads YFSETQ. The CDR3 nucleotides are TGCGCCAGCAGCACCCAGTTTCAACAGGGAACTGAAGCTTTCTTT. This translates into CASSTQFQQGTEAFF.

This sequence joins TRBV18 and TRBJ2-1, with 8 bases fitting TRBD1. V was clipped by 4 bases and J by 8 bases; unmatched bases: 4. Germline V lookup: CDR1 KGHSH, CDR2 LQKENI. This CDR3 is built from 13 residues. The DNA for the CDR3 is TGTGCCAGCTCACGGGACAGGCTCGATGAGCAGTTCTTC. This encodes CASSRDRLDEQFF. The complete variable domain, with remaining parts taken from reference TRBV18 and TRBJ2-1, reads NAGVMQNPRHLVRRRGQEARLRCSPMKGHSHVYWYRQLPEEGLKFMVYLQKENIIDESGMPKERFSAEFPKEGPSILRIQQVVRGDSAAYFCASSRDRLDEQFFGPGTRLTVL.

CDR3 region: CASSSGPGLSTEAFF. CDR3 in DNA: TGCGCCAGCAGCTCTGGCCCAGGGCTGAGCACTGAAGCTTTCTTT. The chain combines TRBV5-1 with TRBJ1-1, with a possible D match to TRBD1 (5 bases). CDR1 and CDR2 (germline): SGHRS, YFSETQ. This CDR3 is 15 amino acids long. Trimming cost V 3 bases and J 4 bases, with 16 bases left between them.

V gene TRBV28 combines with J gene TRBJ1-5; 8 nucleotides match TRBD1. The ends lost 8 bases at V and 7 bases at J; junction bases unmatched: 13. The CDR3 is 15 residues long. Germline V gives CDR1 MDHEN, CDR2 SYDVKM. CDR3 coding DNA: TGTGCCAGCGATTCGACAGGGGTATTGGACCAGCCCCAGCATTTT. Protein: CASDSTGVLDQPQHF.

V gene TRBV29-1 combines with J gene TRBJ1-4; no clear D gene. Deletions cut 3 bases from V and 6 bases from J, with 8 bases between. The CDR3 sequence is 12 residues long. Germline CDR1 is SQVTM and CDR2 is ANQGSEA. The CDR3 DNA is TGCAGCGTTGAGTGGCAGGATGAAAAACTGTTTTTT. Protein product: CSVEWQDEKLFF.

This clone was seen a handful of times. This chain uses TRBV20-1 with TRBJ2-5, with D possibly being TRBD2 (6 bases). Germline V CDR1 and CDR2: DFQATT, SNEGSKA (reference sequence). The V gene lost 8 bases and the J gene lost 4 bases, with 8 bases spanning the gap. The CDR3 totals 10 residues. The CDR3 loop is CSLGGETQYF. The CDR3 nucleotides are TGCAGTTTGGGAGGAGAGACCCAGTACTTC.

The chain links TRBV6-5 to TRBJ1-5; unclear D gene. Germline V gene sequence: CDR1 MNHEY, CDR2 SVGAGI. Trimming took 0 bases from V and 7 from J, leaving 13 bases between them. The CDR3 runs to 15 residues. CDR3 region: CASSYSGPTGQPQHF. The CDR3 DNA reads TGTGCCAGCAGTTACTCCGGGCCTACGGGGCAGCCCCAGCATTTT.

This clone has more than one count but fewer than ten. This chain's CDR3 is CASSQLYQGIDEQYF. As DNA, the CDR3 is TGTGCCAGCTCACAACTATATCAGGGGATCGACGAGCAGTACTTC. V is TRBV18 and J is TRBJ2-7, with D possibly matching TRBD1 (6 bases). Germline CDR1 and CDR2: KGHSH and LQKENI. V dropped 4 bases and J dropped 5 bases, with 18 bases sitting between them. The CDR3 contains 15 residues. The whole variable domain, remainder taken from reference TRBV18 and TRBJ2-7, is NAGVMQNPRHLVRRRGQEARLRCSPMKGHSHVYWYRQLPEEGLKFMVYLQKENIIDESGMPKERFSAEFPKEGPSILRIQQVVRGDSAAYFCASSQLYQGIDEQYFGPGTRLTVT.

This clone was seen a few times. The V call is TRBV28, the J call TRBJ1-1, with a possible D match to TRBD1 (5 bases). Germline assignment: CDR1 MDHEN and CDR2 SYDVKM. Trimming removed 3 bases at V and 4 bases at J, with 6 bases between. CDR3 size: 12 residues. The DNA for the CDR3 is TGTGCCAGCAGTTTTAGGGGCACTGAAGCTTTCTTT. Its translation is CASSFRGTEAFF.

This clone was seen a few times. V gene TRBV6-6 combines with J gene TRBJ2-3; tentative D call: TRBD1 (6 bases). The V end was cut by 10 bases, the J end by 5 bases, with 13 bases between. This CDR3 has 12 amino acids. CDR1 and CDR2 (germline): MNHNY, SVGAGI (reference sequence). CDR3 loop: CATEGEGDTQYF. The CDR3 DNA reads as TGTGCCACCGAGGGGGAAGGAGATACGCAGTATTTT.

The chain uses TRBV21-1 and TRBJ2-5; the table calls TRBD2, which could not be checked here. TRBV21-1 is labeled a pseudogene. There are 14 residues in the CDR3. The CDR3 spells CASSKRAGQETQYF. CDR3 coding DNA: TGTGCCAGCAGCAAGAGGGCAGGACAAGAGACCCAGTACTTC.

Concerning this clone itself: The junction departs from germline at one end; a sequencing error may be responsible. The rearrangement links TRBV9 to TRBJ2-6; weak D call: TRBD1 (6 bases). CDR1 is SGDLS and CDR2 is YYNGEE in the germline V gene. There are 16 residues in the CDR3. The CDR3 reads CASTAGVGAGANVLTF. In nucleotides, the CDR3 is TGTGCTAGCACGGCAGGGGTAGGCGCTGGGGCCAACGTCCTGACTTTC.

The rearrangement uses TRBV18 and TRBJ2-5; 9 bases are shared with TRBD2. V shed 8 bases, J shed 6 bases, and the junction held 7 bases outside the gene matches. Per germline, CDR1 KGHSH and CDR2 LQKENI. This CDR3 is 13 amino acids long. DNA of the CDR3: TGTGCCAGCCAACTTAGCGGGAGTAAGACCCAGTACTTC. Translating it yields CASQLSGSKTQYF.

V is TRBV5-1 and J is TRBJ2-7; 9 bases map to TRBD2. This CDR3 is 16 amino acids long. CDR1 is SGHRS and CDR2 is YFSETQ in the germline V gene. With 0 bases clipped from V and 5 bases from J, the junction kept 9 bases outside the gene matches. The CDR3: CASSLEGGRAFDEQYF. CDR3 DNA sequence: TGCGCCAGCAGCTTGGAAGGCGGGAGGGCCTTCGACGAGCAGTACTTC.

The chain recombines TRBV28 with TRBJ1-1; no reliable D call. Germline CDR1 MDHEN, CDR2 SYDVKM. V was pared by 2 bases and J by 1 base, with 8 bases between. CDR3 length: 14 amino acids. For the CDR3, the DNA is TGTGCCAGCAGTTTAGGTGGGCAGAACACTGAAGCTTTCTTT. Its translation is CASSLGGQNTEAFF.

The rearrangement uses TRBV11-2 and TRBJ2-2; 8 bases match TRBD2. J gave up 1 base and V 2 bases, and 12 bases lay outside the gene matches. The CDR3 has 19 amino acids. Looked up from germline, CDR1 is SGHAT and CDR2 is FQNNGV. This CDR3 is CASSLPTRGLARNTGELFF. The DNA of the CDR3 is TGTGCCAGCAGCTTACCGACTAGAGGACTAGCTCGGAACACCGGGGAGCTGTTTTTT.

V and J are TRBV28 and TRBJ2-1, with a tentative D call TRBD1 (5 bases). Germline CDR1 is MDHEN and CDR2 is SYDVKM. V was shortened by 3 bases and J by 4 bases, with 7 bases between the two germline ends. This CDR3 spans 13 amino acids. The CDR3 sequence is CASSLGQYNEQFF. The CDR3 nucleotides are TGTGCCAGCAGTTTGGGGCAATACAATGAGCAGTTCTTC.

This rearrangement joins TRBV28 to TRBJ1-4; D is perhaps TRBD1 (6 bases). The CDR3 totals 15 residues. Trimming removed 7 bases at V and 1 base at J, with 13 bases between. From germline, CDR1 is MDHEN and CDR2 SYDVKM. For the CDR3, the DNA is TGTGCCAGCACCTGGGAGGGGGGAACTAATGAAAAACTGTTTTTT. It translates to CASTWEGGTNEKLFF.

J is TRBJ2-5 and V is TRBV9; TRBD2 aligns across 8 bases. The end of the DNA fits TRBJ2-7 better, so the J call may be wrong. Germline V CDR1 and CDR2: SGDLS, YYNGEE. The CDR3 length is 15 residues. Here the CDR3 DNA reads TGTGCCAGCAGTGTCGGGCGGGAGGCCTCCTACGAGCAGTACTTC. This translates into CASSVGREASYEQYF.

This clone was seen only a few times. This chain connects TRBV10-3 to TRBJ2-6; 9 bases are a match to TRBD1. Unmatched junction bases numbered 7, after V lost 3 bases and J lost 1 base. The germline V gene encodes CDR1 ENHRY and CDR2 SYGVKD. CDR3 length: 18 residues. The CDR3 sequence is CAISDGQGIGSGANVLTF. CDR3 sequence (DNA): TGTGCCATCAGTGACGGACAGGGGATCGGTTCTGGGGCCAACGTCCTGACTTTC.

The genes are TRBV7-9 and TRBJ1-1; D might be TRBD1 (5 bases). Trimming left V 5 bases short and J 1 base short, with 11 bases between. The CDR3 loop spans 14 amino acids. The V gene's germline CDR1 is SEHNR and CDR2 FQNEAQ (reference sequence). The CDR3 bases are TGTGCCAGCAGCGAGCAGGGTACGAACACTGAAGCTTTCTTT. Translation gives CASSEQGTNTEAFF.

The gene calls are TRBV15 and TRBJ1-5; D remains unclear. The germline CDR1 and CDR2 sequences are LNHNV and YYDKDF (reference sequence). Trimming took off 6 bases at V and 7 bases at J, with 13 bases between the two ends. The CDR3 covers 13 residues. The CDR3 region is CATSRSHRQPQHF. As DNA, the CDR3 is TGTGCCACCAGTCGGAGCCATCGACAGCCCCAGCATTTT.

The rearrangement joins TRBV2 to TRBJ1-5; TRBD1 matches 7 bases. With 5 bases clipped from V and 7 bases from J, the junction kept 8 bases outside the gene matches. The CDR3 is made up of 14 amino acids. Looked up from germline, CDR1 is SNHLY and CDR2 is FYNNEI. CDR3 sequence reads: CASSHDREDQPQHF. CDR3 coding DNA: TGTGCCAGCAGTCATGACAGGGAAGACCAGCCCCAGCATTTT.

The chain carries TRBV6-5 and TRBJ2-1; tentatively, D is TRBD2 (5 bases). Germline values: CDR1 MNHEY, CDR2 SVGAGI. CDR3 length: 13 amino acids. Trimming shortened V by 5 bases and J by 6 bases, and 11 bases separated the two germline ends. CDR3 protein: CASSRGSINEQFF. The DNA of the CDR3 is TGTGCCAGCAGTCGCGGGTCTATCAATGAGCAGTTCTTC.